This entry is about one T cell receptor beta chain. This specimen belongs to a study of blood T cell repertoires in COVID-19. Using immunoSEQ multiplex PCR, the repertoire was profiled, and TCRdb retains in-frame clones only, with some absent. The sample carries about half a million clones, around 85% recorded once. This receptor was identified in a human donor in a cohort sampled during active COVID-19. Sequencing used peripheral blood.

The CDR3 DNA reads TGTGCCACCAGTTTCCTTCCAAGCGGGGCAACCTACAATGAGCAGTTCTTC. Translation: CATSFLPSGATYNEQFF. The chain has TRBV15 and TRBJ2-1, with TRBD2 matching 7 bases. This CDR3 spans 17 amino acids. The trim removed 6 bases at V and 2 bases at J, leaving 13 bases unmatched. Germline CDR1 and CDR2: LNHNV and YYDKDF (reference sequence).